The rows below give T cell receptor beta chains drawn from one sample of a study of CD8 T cells in ankylosing spondylitis. TCRdb analysed the 5' RACE reads with MiXCR anew, one entry per CDR3 protein. The sample lists 100,000 to 150,000 distinct CDR3 sequences, over 7% seen once, with roughly 3.3% in the top ten. Sequencing was carried out using blood, either unsorted or a sorted T cell fraction (not recorded which). These receptors came from a male donor with ankylosing spondylitis or in good health (not recorded which). Both conserved end residues are part of each CDR3. The D gene is left open where the match is weak. Some rows mark clone size as missing; the rest say once, few, many or name a class of expanded clone.

clone_size,j_call,v_call,d_call,cdr3_aa,cdr3_nt
many,TRBJ1-5,TRBV19,TRBD1,CASSMQGANQPQHF,TGTGCCAGTAGTATGCAGGGGGCCAATCAGCCCCAGCATTTT
many,TRBJ2-4,TRBV30,-,CAWNPLGGAHKNIQYF,TGTGCCTGGAACCCCCTCGGGGGCGCGCACAAAAACATTCAGTACTTC
many,TRBJ1-4,TRBV21-1,-,CASSKRDRDNEKLFF,TGTGCCAGCAGCAAAAGGGACAGGGACAATGAAAAACTGTTTTTT
few,TRBJ2-5,TRBV3-1,TRBD2,CASSPPRGREETQYF,TGTGCCAGCAGCCCCCCCCGCGGGAGAGAAGAGACCCAGTACTTC
many,TRBJ2-2,TRBV29-1,-,CSVGGANTGELFF,TGCAGCGTTGGCGGGGCGAACACCGGGGAGCTGTTTTTT
-,TRBJ2-7,TRBV3-1,-,CASSTSYEEYF,TGTGCCAGCAGCACGTCCTACGAGGAGTACTTC
many,TRBJ2-3,TRBV20-1,TRBD2,CSASGLATDTQYF,TGCAGTGCTAGCGGACTAGCGACAGATACGCAGTATTTT
-,TRBJ2-5,TRBV7-9,-,CASSLLAGSGETQYF,TGTGCCAGCAGCTTACTTGCAGGCTCGGGAGAGACCCAGTACTTC
many,TRBJ2-7,TRBV5-4,TRBD1,CASSQGQVPREQYF,TGTGCCAGCAGTCAGGGACAGGTTCCGCGGGAGCAGTACTTC
many,TRBJ2-7,TRBV27,TRBD2,CASSGGTSGIYEQYF,TGTGCCAGCAGTGGTGGGACTAGCGGGATCTACGAGCAGTACTTC
many,TRBJ2-3,TRBV29-1,-,CSVAVSASTDTQYF,TGCAGCGTTGCGGTCAGTGCTAGCACAGATACGCAGTATTTT
many,TRBJ1-1,TRBV6-1,-,CASRSPNRAYTEAFF,TGTGCCAGCAGAAGTCCCAACAGGGCATACACTGAAGCTTTCTTT
-,TRBJ1-5,TRBV12-3/TRBV12-4,-,CASSFQAGNQPQHF,TGTGCCAGCAGTTTTCAGGCCGGAAATCAGCCCCAGCATTTT
many,TRBJ2-7,TRBV5-1,TRBD2,CASTPSGTGVYEQYF,TGCGCCAGCACCCCTAGCGGGACGGGGGTCTACGAGCAGTACTTC
many,TRBJ2-7,TRBV7-9,-,CASSLEVPGPTYEQYF,TGTGCCAGCAGCTTAGAGGTCCCGGGACCGACCTACGAGCAGTACTTC
many,TRBJ2-7,TRBV20-1,-,CSARPQIRGEQYF,TGCAGTGCTAGACCTCAGATCCGGGGCGAGCAGTACTTC
many,TRBJ2-3,TRBV20-1,-,CSARDAGRPSTDTQYF,TGCAGTGCTAGAGATGCCGGTCGGCCTAGCACAGATACGCAGTATTTT
-,TRBJ2-1,TRBV15,-,CATSIAGQTRGQFF,TGTGCCACCAGCATCGCCGGTCAGACCAGAGGGCAGTTCTTC
-,TRBJ2-1,TRBV20-1,TRBD1,CSAGGTGVNEHFF,TGCAGTGCCGGCGGGACAGGGGTTAATGAGCATTTCTTC
-,TRBJ2-7,TRBV20-1,-,CSARGLREYEQYF,TGCAGTGCTAGAGGTCTCCGGGAATACGAGCAGTACTTC